A selection of T cell receptor beta chains follows, all from one sample in a study of T-cell reconstitution after alpha-beta-depleted transplantation in children. TCRdb processed the PCR reads anew with MiXCR; each CDR3 protein has one entry. The sample has 17,000 or so distinct CDR3 sequences; roughly 12% are singletons. The sequenced sample was PBMCs, mostly from graft donor cells, obtained 180 days after TCRalphabeta/CD19-depleted stem cell transplant. These receptors were collected from a boy under two years old who had a stem cell transplant for Wiskott-Aldrich syndrome, so the T cells may come from the graft donor. The CDR3 runs from the conserved cysteine through the conserved F or W. D genes are given only for firm matches. Not every row has a clone size; where given, it reads once, few, many or a size class.

cdr3_aa cdr3_nt clone_size j_call v_call d_call
CASSLAGTDTQYF TGTGCCAGCAGTTTAGCGGGCACAGATACGCAGTATTTT many TRBJ2-3 TRBV28 .
CASSQDGRQGSHEQYF TGCGCCAGCAGCCAAGACGGGAGACAGGGAAGCCACGAGCAGTACTTC many TRBJ2-7 TRBV4-3 .
CASVRDTPTDTQYF TGCGCCAGCGTGAGGGACACACCCACAGATACGCAGTATTTT many TRBJ2-3 TRBV5-1 .
CASSPRSSTNEKLFF TGTGCCAGCAGCCCCAGATCCTCAACTAATGAAAAACTGTTTTTT many TRBJ1-4 TRBV7-2 .
CASSVVPGGAGTGANVLTF TGTGCCAGCAGCGTCGTCCCAGGGGGCGCAGGAACTGGGGCCAACGTCCTGACTTTC many TRBJ2-6 TRBV11-1 TRBD1
CASSLESGDTQYF TGCGCCAGCAGCTTGGAGTCTGGAGATACGCAGTATTTT many TRBJ2-3 TRBV5-1 .
CASSFSTKTVQGGGYTF TGTGCCAGCAGCTTCTCCACTAAAACGGTACAGGGAGGCGGCTACACCTTC . TRBJ1-2 TRBV5-4 .
CASSLDLETLGSSYNEQFF TGTGCCAGCAGTTTAGACCTCGAGACTCTGGGAAGCTCCTACAATGAGCAGTTCTTC few TRBJ2-1 TRBV27 .
CASSFSGEGREQFF TGTGCCAGCAGCTTTAGCGGGGAGGGGCGGGAGCAGTTCTTC many TRBJ2-1 TRBV7-9 TRBD2
CASSPEGGRGQPQHF TGTGCCAGCAGCCCCGAGGGGGGTAGGGGTCAGCCCCAGCATTTT few TRBJ1-5 TRBV28 .
CASSPRTVYEQYF TGTGCCAGCAGCCCCCGGACAGTCTACGAGCAGTACTTC many TRBJ2-7 TRBV13 .
CSVWGSNYGYTF TGCAGCGTTTGGGGGTCTAACTATGGCTACACCTTC . TRBJ1-2 TRBV29-1 .
CASRPWGRGGYTF TGTGCCAGCAGGCCCTGGGGGAGAGGTGGCTACACCTTC many TRBJ1-2 TRBV6-5 .
CSVEDIGNNEQFF TGCAGTGTTGAGGACATAGGGAACAATGAGCAGTTCTTC . TRBJ2-1 TRBV20-1 .
CASSRGAAGANVLTF TGCGCCAGCAGCCGGGGGGCAGCTGGGGCCAACGTCCTGACTTTC many TRBJ2-6 TRBV5-1 .
CASSRDRGGDEQFF TGTGCCAGCAGCCGTGACAGGGGAGGCGATGAGCAGTTCTTC . TRBJ2-1 TRBV7-2 TRBD1
CASGVAGDRNQPQHF TGTGCCAGCGGGGTAGCAGGGGACCGCAATCAGCCCCAGCATTTT few TRBJ1-5 TRBV7-9 .
CASSAMGLAGRADTQYF TGTGCCAGCAGTGCCATGGGACTAGCGGGGAGGGCAGATACGCAGTATTTT many TRBJ2-3 TRBV6-1 TRBD2
CASSLMGGPYNYGYTF TGTGCCAGCAGTTTAATGGGGGGCCCTTACAACTATGGCTACACCTTC . TRBJ1-2 TRBV28 .
CASSVEGGAGSTDTQYF TGTGCCAGCAGCGTAGAGGGCGGGGCCGGGAGCACAGATACGCAGTATTTT many TRBJ2-3 TRBV9 .
CASSPLGRGATEAFF TGTGCCAGCAGCCCCCTTGGCCGGGGGGCCACTGAAGCTTTCTTT medium-sized TRBJ1-1 TRBV7-9 .
CASSEGGQPQHF TGTGCCAGCAGCGAAGGCGGACAGCCCCAGCATTTT . TRBJ1-5 TRBV2 .
CASRWGPMNTEAFF TGTGCCAGCAGATGGGGACCGATGAACACTGAAGCTTTCTTT many TRBJ1-1 TRBV27 .
CATAPPGTGRYGYTF TGTGCCACCGCCCCACCAGGGACAGGGAGATATGGCTACACCTTC many TRBJ1-2 TRBV19 TRBD1
CASSLSGPTEAFF TGTGCCAGCAGTTTATCAGGGCCGACTGAAGCTTTCTTT few TRBJ1-1 TRBV12-3/TRBV12-4 .
CASSPLVAGETQYF TGTGCCAGCAGCCCACTCGTAGCGGGGGAGACCCAGTACTTC many TRBJ2-5 TRBV3-1 TRBD2
CASSLAGVTNGELFF TGCGCCAGCAGCTTGGCGGGAGTAACTAACGGGGAGCTGTTTTTT . TRBJ2-2 TRBV5-1 .
CASSPLLGKTNEKLFF TGCGCCAGCAGCCCGCTATTAGGGAAAACTAATGAAAAACTGTTTTTT few TRBJ1-4 TRBV4-1 .
CSAPDRRNYGYTF TGCAGTGCTCCCGACAGACGTAACTATGGCTACACCTTC . TRBJ1-2 TRBV20-1 .
CASSFLAGGTDTQYF TGTGCCAGCAGCTTTTTAGCGGGAGGCACAGATACGCAGTATTTT few TRBJ2-3 TRBV7-7 TRBD2
CASSPGLAASYEQYF TGTGCCAGCAGCCCAGGACTAGCGGCCTCCTACGAGCAGTACTTC few TRBJ2-7 TRBV3-1 TRBD2
CASRPGQGEEKLFF TGTGCCAGCAGACCGGGACAGGGTGAAGAAAAACTGTTTTTT many TRBJ1-4 TRBV7-9 TRBD1
CASSQGANEKLFF TGTGCCAGCTCACAGGGGGCTAATGAAAAACTGTTTTTT many TRBJ1-4 TRBV18 .
CASSPAWTGTSSYNEQFF TGCGCCAGCAGCCCCGCTTGGACCGGGACTAGCAGCTACAATGAGCAGTTCTTC few TRBJ2-1 TRBV4-1 TRBD2
CASSPGVQETQYF TGTGCCAGCTCACCTGGGGTCCAAGAGACCCAGTACTTC . TRBJ2-5 TRBV18 .
CASSFATGTQETQYF TGTGCCAGCAGTTTCGCCACAGGGACCCAAGAGACCCAGTACTTC many TRBJ2-5 TRBV12-3/TRBV12-4 .
CASSESNRVVQPQHF TGCGCCAGCAGTGAGTCGAACAGGGTGGTTCAGCCCCAGCATTTT many TRBJ1-5 TRBV10-2 .
CASSLPRSATNTEAFF TGTGCCAGCAGCCTACCACGTTCAGCGACAAACACTGAAGCTTTCTTT . TRBJ1-1 TRBV5-4 .
CASSYAGYEQYF TGTGCCAGCAGTTATGCGGGATACGAGCAGTACTTC many TRBJ2-7 TRBV12-3/TRBV12-4 .
CASSLGTTPNEKLFF TGCGCCAGCAGCTTGGGGACAACCCCTAATGAAAAACTGTTTTTT many TRBJ1-4 TRBV5-1 .
CASSPRTSGSSTQYF TGTGCCAGCAGTCCTAGGACTAGCGGGAGTTCCACGCAGTATTTT few TRBJ2-3 TRBV2 TRBD2